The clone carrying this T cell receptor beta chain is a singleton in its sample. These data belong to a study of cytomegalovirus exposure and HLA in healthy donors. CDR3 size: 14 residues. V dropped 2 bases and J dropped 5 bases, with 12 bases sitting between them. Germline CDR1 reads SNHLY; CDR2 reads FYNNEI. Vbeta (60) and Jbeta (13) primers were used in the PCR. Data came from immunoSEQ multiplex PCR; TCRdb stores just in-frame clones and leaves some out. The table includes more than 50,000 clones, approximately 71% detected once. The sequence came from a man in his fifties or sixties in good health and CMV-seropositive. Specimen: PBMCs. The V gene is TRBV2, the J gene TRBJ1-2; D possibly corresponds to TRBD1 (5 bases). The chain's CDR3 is CASSESGGRYGYTF. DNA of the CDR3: TGTGCCAGCAGTGAAAGCGGGGGAAGGTATGGCTACACCTTC.